This T cell receptor beta chain was identified during a study of identical twins. V dropped 4 bases and J dropped 13; count of bases not matched to a gene: 8. This CDR3 spans 13 amino acids. Whole-study findings and limits: The authors noted that invariant MAIT and iNKT cells could partly confound zero-insertion analyses.

With no exceptions, donors were healthy Caucasians. Addition of a universal primer site occurred through template switching, and cDNA carried unique molecular identifiers. TCRdb re-called the 5' RACE reads through MiXCR, storing one row per CDR3 protein. This table holds around 1.7 million distinct CDR3 sequences, more than 30% found once. This clonotype has only a few counts. What it binds is unknown. Material for sequencing was cord blood. The clonotype originates from a newborn girl in good health. The V gene is TRBV12-3 or TRBV12-4, the J gene TRBJ2-1; 9 nucleotides agree with TRBD2. The CDR3 loop reads CASSWTSEETQFF. In nucleotides, the CDR3 is TGTGCCAGCAGTTGGACTAGCGAAGAGACCCAGTTCTTC.